What follows are 10 T cell receptor beta chains derived from one specimen sequenced in a study of T cells in Graves' hyperthyroidism and ophthalmopathy. It was RNA transcripts that yielded the amplified TCR beta CDR3 regions. TCR CDR3 underwent first-round RT-PCR with the HTBI primer set. A single record per CDR3 protein comes from TCRdb applying MiXCR to the multiplex PCR reads. The top ten clones hold approximately 8.7% of a sample with hundreds of thousands of distinct CDR3 sequences, roughly 40% of them seen once. Sequenced input: blood. The source of these receptors is a man between 18 and 35 years old with Graves' hyperthyroidism.

The chain uses TRBV6-5 and TRBJ1-5; D is perhaps TRBD1 (5 bases). The CDR3 totals 14 residues. The V end was cut by 2 bases, the J end by 9 bases, with 14 bases between. Per the germline V gene, CDR1 is MNHEY and CDR2 is SVGAGI. The CDR3: CASSYGDGSSPQHF. In DNA form, the CDR3 reads TGTGCCAGCAGTTACGGGGACGGTTCATCGCCCCAGCATTTT.

The chain is built from TRBV19 and TRBJ1-2; the D is unclear. V was pared by 3 bases and J by 6 bases, with 14 bases between. The V gene's germline CDR1 is LNHDA and CDR2 SQIVND (reference sequence). The CDR3 contains 14 residues. The CDR3 region has the DNA TGTGCCAGTAGTATTTGGTCCGGGAAGGATGGCTACACCTTC. Protein product: CASSIWSGKDGYTF.

In its sample, this clonotype was seen many times. The chain links TRBV29-1 to TRBJ2-6, with D perhaps TRBD1 (5 bases). CDR1 is SQVTM and CDR2 is ANQGSEA in the germline V gene. This CDR3 comprises 14 residues. Trimming left V 4 bases short and J 0 bases short, with 7 bases between. This chain's CDR3 is CSVGQNSGANVLTF. DNA for the CDR3: TGCAGCGTTGGACAGAACTCTGGGGCCAACGTCCTGACTTTC.

The rearrangement links TRBV7-3 to TRBJ1-6; a weak D match, TRBD1 (6 bases). The germline gives CDR1 SGHTA, CDR2 FQGTGA. Trimming cost V 5 bases and J 7 bases, with 12 bases left between them. The CDR3 loop spans 14 amino acids. CDR3 DNA sequence: TGTGCCAGCAGCGCCTGGACAGCCAATTCACCCCTCCACTTT. This translates into CASSAWTANSPLHF.

The chain combines TRBV9 with TRBJ1-2; 7 nucleotides match TRBD1. CDR1 SGDLS and CDR2 YYNGEE come from the germline V gene. The CDR3 is made up of 14 amino acids. V lost 5 bases and J lost 0; bases outside the gene matches: 4. CDR3 region: CASRGDSPNYGYTF. CDR3 in DNA: TGTGCCAGCAGGGGGGACAGCCCTAACTATGGCTACACCTTC.

DNA of the CDR3: TGTGCCAGCAGCAACCTTGGGAGCTCTGGAAACACCATATATTTT. Amino acid sequence: CASSNLGSSGNTIYF. This chain connects TRBV9 to TRBJ1-3; D gene unclear. V was trimmed by 4 bases and J by 0 bases, leaving 11 bases between them. Germline CDR1 and CDR2: SGDLS and YYNGEE. This CDR3 has 15 amino acids.

This clonotype was counted many times. The genes are TRBV7-2 and TRBJ1-2; no clear D gene. The ends were cut back, 1 base at V and 4 bases at J, with 7 bases in the middle. The CDR3 runs to 13 residues. Germline V gives CDR1 SGHTA, CDR2 FQGNSA. CDR3 bases: TGTGCCAGCAGCTTAGAGTCTACCTATGGCTACACCTTC. It yields the protein CASSLESTYGYTF.

This clonotype has more than one count but fewer than ten. This chain links TRBV7-9 with TRBJ1-4; D unclear. The germline V and J ends were trimmed by 5 bases and 6 bases, with 19 bases remaining between them. Germline loops: CDR1 SEHNR, CDR2 FQNEAQ (reference sequence). The CDR3 is made up of 16 amino acids. The CDR3 DNA follows: TGTGCCAGCAGCCCACTAACGCACGAGTCCGATGAAAAACTGTTTTTT. Amino acid sequence: CASSPLTHESDEKLFF.

The rearrangement joins TRBV19 to TRBJ1-6, with 8 bases lining up with TRBD1. The CDR3 spans 13 residues. Germline V gene lookup returns CDR1 LNHDA and CDR2 SQIVND (reference sequence). The J segment lost 9 bases and the V segment lost 11 bases, leaving 9 bases of the junction unmatched. The CDR3 DNA reads as TGTGCCTGGTCAACAGGGGGTAGTTCACCCCTCCACTTT. It codes for CAWSTGGSSPLHF.

This clonotype was counted a few times. This chain connects TRBV25-1 to TRBJ2-7, with D unresolved. V was clipped by 8 bases and J by 2 bases, with 10 bases between them. There are 12 residues in the CDR3. The V gene's germline CDR1 is MGHDK and CDR2 SYGVNS. CDR3 residues: CASARLAYEQYF. In DNA form, the CDR3 reads TGTGCCAGCGCCCGGTTGGCCTACGAGCAGTACTTC.